The 26 T cell receptor beta chains below all came from one sample that was sequenced in a study of T cell responses to AZD1222 COVID-19 vaccine. Assay: immunoSEQ multiplex PCR; the TCRdb copy retains only in-frame clones and omits some. In the table there are about 150,000 clones, under 95% of which are singletons. The source material was peripheral blood, sampled 28 days after the second AZD1222 dose. Receptors were obtained from an adult who received the AZD1222 COVID-19 vaccine.

This chain links TRBV5-1 with TRBJ2-2; 11 positions match TRBD2. V trimming: 1 base; J trimming: 6 bases; junction bases outside the gene matches: 2. Germline CDR1 SGHRS, CDR2 YFSETQ. CDR3 length: 15 amino acids. CDR3 coding DNA: TGCGCCAGCAGCTTGACTAGCGGGAGTCCCGGGGAGCTGTTTTTT. This sequence encodes CASSLTSGSPGELFF.

The sample holds a few counts of this clone. The chain joins TRBV12-3 or TRBV12-4 to TRBJ2-5, with 7 nucleotides matching TRBD1. Trimming cost V 5 bases and J 2 bases; bases outside gene matches: 2. The CDR3 extends over 13 amino acids. The CDR3 loop is CASSRDRQETQYF. DNA for the CDR3: TGTGCCAGCAGTAGGGACAGACAAGAGACCCAGTACTTC.

The V and J genes are TRBV15 and TRBJ2-7; possible D gene TRBD1, 7 bases. Germline CDR1 is LNHNV and CDR2 is YYDKDF (reference sequence). This CDR3 has 16 amino acids. V lost 5 bases and J lost 3, with 20 bases in between. The CDR3 bases are TGTGCCACCAGCGGTGTTCGCGGGACAGCTGACTACGAGCAGTACTTC. It specifies CATSGVRGTADYEQYF.

J is TRBJ2-7 and V is TRBV27; 9 bases fit TRBD1. Trimming at V came to 4 bases and at J to 4 bases, leaving 8 bases not matched to a gene. CDR3 length: 15 amino acids. Looked up from germline, CDR1 is MNHEY and CDR2 is SMNVEV (reference sequence). Written as DNA, the CDR3 is TGTGCCAGCAGTTCAACAGGGGGCATTAGGTACGAGCAGTACTTC. Its translation is CASSSTGGIRYEQYF.

The V gene is TRBV19, the J gene TRBJ1-5; D might be TRBD1 (6 bases). V was cut by 2 bases and J by 6 bases, with 14 bases left in between. There are 15 residues in the CDR3. From germline, CDR1 is LNHDA and CDR2 SQIVND (reference sequence). CDR3: CASSIKPGAGQPQHF. The CDR3, as DNA: TGTGCCAGTAGTATAAAGCCAGGGGCGGGTCAGCCCCAGCATTTT.

The CDR3: CASSSGTGAEKLFF. The CDR3 DNA is TGTGCCAGCAGTTCCGGGACAGGGGCCGAAAAACTGTTTTTT. V usage is TRBV6-6 and J usage is TRBJ1-4, with TRBD1 matching 10 bases. The germline V gene has CDR1 MNHNY and CDR2 SVGAGI (reference sequence). Germline trimming cut 4 bases from V and 8 bases from J; bases unmatched to any gene: 4. There are 14 residues in the CDR3.

Only one count was recorded for this clone. The chain joins TRBV3-1 (or the pseudogene TRBV3-2) to TRBJ1-1; no definite D call. The CDR3 sequence is 13 residues long. The V end lost 1 base, the J end lost 0 bases, and 3 bases lay between the germline ends. CDR1 and CDR2 (germline): LGHDT, YNNKEL (reference sequence). CDR3: CASSQVMNTEAFF. CDR3 DNA: TGTGCCAGCAGCCAAGTGATGAACACTGAAGCTTTCTTT.

V gene TRBV7-9 combines with J gene TRBJ2-3, with a tentative D call TRBD1 (6 bases). The CDR3 runs 10 residues. The V gene lost 10 bases and the J gene lost 14 bases, with 16 bases spanning the gap. Germline V CDR1 and CDR2: SEHNR, FQNEAQ (reference sequence). In DNA form, the CDR3 reads TGTGCCACCTTCCGGGACAAGTCGTATTTT. Protein sequence: CATFRDKSYF.

This sequence joins TRBV5-1 and TRBJ1-2; D gene unclear. Germline CDR1 reads SGHRS; CDR2 reads YFSETQ. This CDR3 region has 15 residues. Trimming cost V 2 bases and J 0 bases, with 11 bases left between them. The CDR3 reads CASSFKGEANYGYTF. Written as DNA, the CDR3 is TGCGCCAGCAGCTTCAAGGGCGAAGCTAACTATGGCTACACCTTC.

V usage is TRBV18 and J usage is TRBJ2-1, with D possibly TRBD1 on 6 matching bases. Germline assignment: CDR1 KGHSH and CDR2 LQKENI. V lost 3 bases and J 8 bases, leaving 14 bases between the germline ends. The CDR3 runs to 14 residues. In DNA form, the CDR3 reads TGTGCCAGCTCACCCTCCACTGGGGGCGATGAGCAGTTCTTC. It specifies CASSPSTGGDEQFF.

The gene calls are TRBV6-5 and TRBJ1-2; 7 bases agree with TRBD1. CDR1 MNHEY and CDR2 SVGAGI come from the germline V gene. This CDR3 region has 15 residues. With V trimmed by 5 bases and J by 3 bases, 9 bases remained unmatched. The CDR3 here is CASSNPRQGYYGYTF. CDR3 in DNA: TGTGCCAGCAGTAACCCCAGACAGGGATACTATGGCTACACCTTC.

V is TRBV5-1 and J is TRBJ1-4, with D unresolved. Germline CDR1 reads SGHRS; CDR2 reads YFSETQ. This CDR3 has 16 residues. Trimming pared 2 bases from V and 5 bases from J, leaving 16 bases between. In DNA, the CDR3 is TGCGCCAGCAGCTTTCGGCAGGCGGGGAGAAATGAAAAACTGTTTTTT. Its protein is CASSFRQAGRNEKLFF.

This chain joins TRBV20-1 and TRBJ1-2; D is unresolved. There are 11 residues in the CDR3. Germline V gene sequence: CDR1 DFQATT, CDR2 SNEGSKA (reference sequence). V was pared by 1 base and J by 12 bases, with 12 bases between. CDR3 nucleotide sequence: TGCAGTGCTAGAGCCCCGGGTTGGCACACCTTC. It translates to CSARAPGWHTF.

The rearrangement links TRBV7-6 to TRBJ1-3; no reliable D call. Trimming took off 3 bases at V and 2 bases at J, with 11 bases between the two ends. Looked up from germline, CDR1 is SGHVS and CDR2 is FNYEAQ. This CDR3 comprises 15 residues. The CDR3 DNA follows: TGTGCCAGCAGCTTCGGGTCGGGAGCTGGAAACACCATATATTTT. This gives the protein CASSFGSGAGNTIYF.

This chain connects TRBV6-5 to TRBJ1-2; D may be TRBD1 (5 bases). This CDR3 comprises 14 residues. Germline assignment: CDR1 MNHEY and CDR2 SVGAGI. Trimming stripped 8 bases from V and 8 bases from J, with 21 bases between. CDR3 residues: CASLRRQGGGGYTF. In DNA, the CDR3 is TGTGCCAGCCTCCGCCGCCAGGGAGGAGGAGGCTACACCTTC.

The rearrangement uses TRBV14 and TRBJ1-1; weak D call: TRBD1 (6 bases). This CDR3 is built from 15 residues. Trimming removed 0 bases at V and 6 bases at J, with 14 bases between. Germline CDR1 reads SGHDN; CDR2 reads FVKESK. The CDR3 region is CASSQEPRGLPEAFF. Written as DNA, the CDR3 is TGTGCCAGCAGCCAAGAACCCAGGGGTCTCCCTGAAGCTTTCTTT.

The V and J genes are TRBV7-9 and TRBJ1-6, with TRBD1 matching 10 bases. CDR1 is SEHNR and CDR2 is FQNEAQ in the germline V gene (reference sequence). The CDR3 loop spans 16 amino acids. Germline trimming cut 4 bases from V and 11 bases from J; bases unmatched to any gene: 11. CDR3 residues: CASSSRDRGGGAPLHF. The DNA of the CDR3 is TGTGCCAGCAGCTCTAGGGACAGGGGAGGTGGGGCACCCCTCCACTTT.

The V and J genes are TRBV5-1 and TRBJ2-7; 9 bases align to TRBD1. The CDR3 sequence is 15 residues long. Per germline, CDR1 SGHRS and CDR2 YFSETQ. V lost 5 bases and J lost 0; bases outside the gene matches: 6. CDR3 coding DNA: TGCGCCAGCAGTCAAGGGACAGGGATCTCCTACGAGCAGTACTTC. It is translated as CASSQGTGISYEQYF. The whole variable domain, filled in from reference TRBV5-1 and TRBJ2-7, reads KAGVTQTPRYLIKTRGQQVTLSCSPISGHRSVSWYQQTPGQGLQFLFEYFSETQRNKGNFPGRFSGRQFSNSRSEMNVSTLELGDSALYLCASSQGTGISYEQYFGPGTRLTVT.

The chain couples TRBV7-9 to TRBJ1-2; D unresolved. From germline, CDR1 is SEHNR and CDR2 FQNEAQ (reference sequence). V was trimmed by 5 bases and J by 2 bases, leaving 12 bases between them. The length of the CDR3 is 14 residues. CDR3 DNA sequence: TGTGCCAGCAGCGAGAAGGGTACGAACTATGGCTACACCTTC. Translated, it gives CASSEKGTNYGYTF.

This chain joins TRBV7-6 and TRBJ2-1; 10 bases map to TRBD2. V gave up 0 bases and J gave up 7 bases; unmatched junction bases: 12. Looked up from germline, CDR1 is SGHVS and CDR2 is FNYEAQ. The CDR3 is 18 amino acids. The CDR3: CASSLARSSGRSWNEQFF. The CDR3 nucleotides are TGTGCCAGCAGCTTAGCGCGGTCTAGCGGGAGATCTTGGAATGAGCAGTTCTTC.

The chain joins TRBV6-5 to TRBJ1-6; D gene ambiguous. Germline V lookup: CDR1 MNHEY, CDR2 SVGAGI. The CDR3 runs 15 residues. V was trimmed by 0 bases and J by 5 bases, leaving 8 bases between them. The CDR3: CASSYSDMDNSPLHF. The DNA of the CDR3 is TGTGCCAGCAGTTACTCTGACATGGATAATTCACCCCTCCACTTT.

The chain recombines TRBV6-5 with TRBJ2-3, with D unclear. V lost 1 base, J lost 2 bases, and 7 bases lay in between. The germline V gene has CDR1 MNHEY and CDR2 SVGAGI. This CDR3 spans 14 amino acids. DNA of the CDR3: TGTGCCAGCAGTTACTACACCTCCACAGATACGCAGTATTTT. This gives the protein CASSYYTSTDTQYF.

Here the CDR3 DNA reads TGTGCCAGCTCACCGGGACCTCGGACCGGGGAGCTGTTTTTT. Protein sequence: CASSPGPRTGELFF. The chain employs TRBV18 and TRBJ2-2; D is possibly TRBD1 or TRBD2 (5 bases each). Germline CDR1 reads KGHSH; CDR2 reads LQKENI. This CDR3 region has 14 residues. Trimming removed 3 bases from V and 5 bases from J, with 10 bases in between.

This clone was observed a single time. The chain combines TRBV5-8 with TRBJ2-7, with D unclear. The V gene's germline CDR1 is SGHTS and CDR2 YDEGEE. Trimming left V 1 base short and J 10 bases short, with 12 bases between. The CDR3 sequence is 12 residues long. CDR3 in amino acids: CASSLTSAVQYF. Written as DNA, the CDR3 is TGTGCCAGCAGCTTGACGTCGGCAGTTCAGTACTTC.

The V call is TRBV30, the J call TRBJ2-1; possibly TRBD1 for D (5 bases). V was pared by 1 base and J by 10 bases, with 14 bases between. The germline V gene encodes CDR1 GTSNPN and CDR2 SVGIG (reference sequence). The CDR3 runs 13 residues. The CDR3 coding sequence is TGTGCCTGGAGTGCCTCAGGGAATCGGGAGCAGTTCTTC. Translation: CAWSASGNREQFF. The variable domain in full, with the rest retrieved from reference TRBV30 and TRBJ2-1, is SQTIHQWPATLVQPVGSPLSLECTVEGTSNPNLYWYRQAAGRGLQLLFYSVGIGQISSEVPQNLSASRPQDRQFILSSKKLLLSDSGFYLCAWSASGNREQFFGPGTRLTVL.

The chain is built from TRBV3-1 (or the pseudogene TRBV3-2) and TRBJ1-5; D is unclear. The V end was cut by 4 bases, the J end by 4 bases, with 14 bases between. The CDR3 is made up of 15 amino acids. Germline CDR1 reads LGHDT; CDR2 reads YNNKEL (reference sequence). CDR3 sequence reads: CASSRAGGTNQPQHF. The CDR3 DNA is TGTGCCAGCAGCCGGGCAGGAGGTACAAATCAGCCCCAGCATTTT.